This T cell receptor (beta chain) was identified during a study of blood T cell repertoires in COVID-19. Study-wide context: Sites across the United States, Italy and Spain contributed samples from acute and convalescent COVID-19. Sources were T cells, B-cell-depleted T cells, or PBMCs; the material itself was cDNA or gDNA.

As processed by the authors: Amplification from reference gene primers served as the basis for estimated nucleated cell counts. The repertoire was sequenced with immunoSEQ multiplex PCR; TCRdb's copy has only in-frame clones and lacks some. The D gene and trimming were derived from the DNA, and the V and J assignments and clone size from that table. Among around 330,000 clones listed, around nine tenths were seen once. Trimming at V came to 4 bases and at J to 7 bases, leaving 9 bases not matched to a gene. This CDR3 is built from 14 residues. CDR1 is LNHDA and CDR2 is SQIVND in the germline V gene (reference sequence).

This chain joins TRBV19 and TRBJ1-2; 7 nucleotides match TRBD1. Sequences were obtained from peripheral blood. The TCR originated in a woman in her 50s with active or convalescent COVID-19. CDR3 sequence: CASSRPDRAGGYTF. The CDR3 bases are TGTGCCAGTAGTAGACCCGACAGGGCGGGTGGCTACACCTTC. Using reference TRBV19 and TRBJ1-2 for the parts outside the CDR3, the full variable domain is DGGITQSPKYLFRKEGQNVTLSCEQNLNHDAMYWYRQDPGQGLRLIYYSQIVNDFQKGDIAEGYSVSREKKESFPLTVTSAQKNPTAFYLCASSRPDRAGGYTFGSGTRLTVV.